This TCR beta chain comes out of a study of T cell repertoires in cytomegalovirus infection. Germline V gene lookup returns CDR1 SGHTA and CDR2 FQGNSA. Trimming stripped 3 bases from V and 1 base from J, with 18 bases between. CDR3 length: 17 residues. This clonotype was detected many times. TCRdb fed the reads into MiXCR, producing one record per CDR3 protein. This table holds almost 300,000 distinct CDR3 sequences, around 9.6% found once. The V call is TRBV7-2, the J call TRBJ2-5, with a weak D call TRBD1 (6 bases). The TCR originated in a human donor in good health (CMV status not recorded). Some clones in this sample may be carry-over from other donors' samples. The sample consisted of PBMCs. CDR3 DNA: TGTGCCAGCAGCTTTTCCGGGACAAGAGGGGTCCAAGAGACCCAGTACTTC. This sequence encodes CASSFSGTRGVQETQYF.